This TCR beta chain was obtained from a study of OX40 agonist ivuxolimab in advanced cancers. For the study at large: People in dose escalation had one of these cancers: hepatocellular carcinoma, melanoma, renal cell or head and neck cancer.

This CDR3 has 16 residues. The germline gives CDR1 LNHDA, CDR2 SQIVND (reference sequence). The V end lost 6 bases, the J end lost 3 bases, and 17 bases lay between the germline ends. TCRdb's table, derived via immunoSEQ multiplex PCR, lists solely in-frame clones and lacks some. Of roughly 56,000 clones in the sample, approximately 86% are singletons; the top ten hold around 0.9%. This clonotype was sampled from an adult with an advanced solid tumor such as melanoma, head and neck, liver or kidney cancer. Sequences were derived from CD4+ or CD8+ T cells sorted from blood, sampled in a trial of the OX40 agonist ivuxolimab. The chain links TRBV19 to TRBJ1-4, with D possibly being TRBD1 (6 bases). CDR3 loop: CASSSGVDASNEKLFF. Written as DNA, the CDR3 is TGTGCCAGTAGCTCAGGGGTAGACGCGTCTAATGAAAAACTGTTTTTT. Full variable domain (remainder filled in from reference TRBV19 and TRBJ1-4): DGGITQSPKYLFRKEGQNVTLSCEQNLNHDAMYWYRQDPGQGLRLIYYSQIVNDFQKGDIAEGYSVSREKKESFPLTVTSAQKNPTAFYLCASSSGVDASNEKLFFGSGTQLSVL.